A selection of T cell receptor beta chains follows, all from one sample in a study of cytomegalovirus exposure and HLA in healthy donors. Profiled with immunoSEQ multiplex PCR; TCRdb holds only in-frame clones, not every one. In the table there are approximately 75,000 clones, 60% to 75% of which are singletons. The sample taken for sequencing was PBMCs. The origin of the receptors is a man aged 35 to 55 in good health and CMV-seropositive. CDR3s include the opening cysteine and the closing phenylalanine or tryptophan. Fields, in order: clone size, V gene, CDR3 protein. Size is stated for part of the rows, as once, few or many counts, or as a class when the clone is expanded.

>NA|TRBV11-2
CASSISGTEAFF
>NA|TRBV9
CASSVEGGAGGETQYF
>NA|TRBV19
CASATRREPQHF
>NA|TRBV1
CTSSQETGQGCNQPQHF
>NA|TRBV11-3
CASSLEAGRLQYF
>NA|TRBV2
CAVVRGAKNIQYF
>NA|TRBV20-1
CGVAGAYEQYF
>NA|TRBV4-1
CASSHVLRGRLNEQFF
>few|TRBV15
CATSRDSYATDTQYF
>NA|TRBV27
CASRGRANQPQHF
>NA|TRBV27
CASSFLHSQGTEKLFF
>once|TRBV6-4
CASSDDGTSLTDTQYF
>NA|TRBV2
CASTEFSNSYNEQFF
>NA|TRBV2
CASRTGNNQPQHF
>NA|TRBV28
CASNQGARTEAFF
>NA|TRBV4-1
CASSQKRGGGAGELFF
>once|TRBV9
CASSPSGQGATQYF
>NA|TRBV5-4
CASSWTGGAQYF
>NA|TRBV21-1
CASSKGKQGKTEAFF
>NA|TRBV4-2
CASSQEGAGTPLDIQYF
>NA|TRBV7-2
CASSLVDYTDTQYF
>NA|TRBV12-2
CASRLVQGIGLNTEAFF
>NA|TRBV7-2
CASSHSGSTDTQYF
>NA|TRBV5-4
CASSLGAGASYEQYF
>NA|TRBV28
CATSRGSGNTIYF
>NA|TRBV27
CASGQQGVKAQYF